What follows are 23 T cell receptor beta chains derived from one specimen sequenced in a study of T cells in Graves' hyperthyroidism and ophthalmopathy. TCR beta CDR3 sequences were amplified from RNA transcripts. HTBI primers were the set used in a first-round RT-PCR of the TCR CDR3. One entry per CDR3 protein results from TCRdb running MiXCR on the multiplex PCR reads. This table has fewer than 650,000 distinct CDR3 sequences, approximately 14% appearing once. The sequenced material came from blood. These receptors came from a woman in her 30s with Graves' hyperthyroidism that later progressed to Graves' ophthalmopathy.

This clonotype was counted ten times or more. V gene TRBV10-3 combines with J gene TRBJ1-1; no clear D. V was cut by 3 bases and J by 4 bases, with 12 bases left in between. The CDR3 length is 14 residues. From germline, CDR1 is ENHRY and CDR2 SYGVKD. This chain's CDR3 is CAISDGRGGTEAFF. For the CDR3, the DNA is TGTGCCATCAGTGACGGTCGGGGTGGCACTGAAGCTTTCTTT.

This clonotype occurred many times. The V gene is TRBV2, the J gene TRBJ2-2, with D hard to call. In germline, CDR1 is SNHLY, CDR2 FYNNEI. This CDR3 spans 13 amino acids. V was clipped by 3 bases and J by 3 bases, with 5 bases between them. CDR3 amino acids: CASSESYTGELFF. The CDR3 nucleotides are TGTGCCAGCAGTGAGAGCTACACCGGGGAGCTGTTTTTT.

This clonotype was found many times. The rearrangement joins TRBV29-1 to TRBJ2-3; 12 bases match TRBD2. V lost 8 bases, J lost 4 bases, and 10 bases stayed unmatched. CDR1 and CDR2 from the germline V gene are SQVTM and ANQGSEA. The CDR3 runs to 15 residues. The CDR3 DNA is TGCAGCACCCTTCGACTAGCGGGAGACCCAGATACGCAGTATTTT. Translation gives CSTLRLAGDPDTQYF.

The V call is TRBV4-1, the J call TRBJ2-7; 11 bases map to TRBD1. Germline CDR1 and CDR2: MGHRA and YSYEKL. The CDR3 totals 16 residues. The V segment lost 1 base and the J segment 5 bases; nucleotides outside the gene matches: 7. CDR3 sequence: CASSQVGQGGRNEQYF. The CDR3 DNA is TGCGCCAGCAGCCAAGTGGGACAGGGGGGCAGAAACGAGCAGTACTTC.

This clonotype was picked up a small number of times. This CDR3 reads CASSFRSGNTGELFF. As DNA, the CDR3 is TGTGCCAGCAGCTTCCGTAGCGGGAACACCGGGGAGCTGTTTTTT. The chain carries TRBV7-9 and TRBJ2-2, with a tentative D call TRBD2 (6 bases). The CDR3 covers 15 residues. V lost 3 bases, J lost 1 base, and 9 bases lay in between. CDR1 SEHNR and CDR2 FQNEAQ come from the germline V gene (reference sequence).

The rearrangement links TRBV7-9 to TRBJ2-3, with 9 bases identical to TRBD2. Germline assignment: CDR1 SEHNR and CDR2 FQNEAQ (reference sequence). CDR3 length equals 14 residues. Trimming removed 4 bases from V and 4 bases from J; junction bases left unmatched: 3. CDR3 DNA: TGTGCCAGCAGCTCCGCGGGAGGGGCAGATACGCAGTATTTT. Protein: CASSSAGGADTQYF.

The rearrangement joins TRBV6-2 or TRBV6-3 to TRBJ2-7; 9 nucleotides match TRBD2. The V segment lost 10 bases and the J segment 5 bases; nucleotides outside the gene matches: 6. Germline assignment: CDR1 MNHEY and CDR2 SVGEGT. This CDR3 comprises 12 residues. The CDR3 DNA follows: TGTGCCACATATGGGACTAGCAACGAGCAGTACTTC. Protein sequence: CATYGTSNEQYF.

In its sample, this clonotype was seen many times. The chain couples TRBV5-1 to TRBJ1-1; D is uncertain. Deletions cut 3 bases from V and 3 bases from J, with 12 bases between. Germline-derived CDR1 and CDR2 are SGHRS and YFSETQ. The CDR3 covers 14 residues. CDR3 DNA sequence: TGCGCCAGCAGCTACCGCGGGATCGACACTGAAGCTTTCTTT. Translating it yields CASSYRGIDTEAFF.

This clonotype was counted only a few times. The J gene is TRBJ2-5, the V gene TRBV20-1; no reliable D call. The CDR3 is made up of 11 amino acids. Per germline, CDR1 DFQATT and CDR2 SNEGSKA (reference sequence). Trimming left V 6 bases short and J 5 bases short, with 10 bases between. This CDR3 reads CSADPRETQYF. CDR3 sequence (DNA): TGCAGTGCCGACCCCAGGGAGACCCAGTACTTC.

This clonotype came up many times. The gene calls are TRBV13 and TRBJ2-7, with 8 bases identical to TRBD2. The length of the CDR3 is 15 residues. Germline CDR1 reads PRHDT; CDR2 reads FYEKMQ (reference sequence). The V and J ends lost 6 bases and 1 base, in that order; junction bases with no gene match: 8. This CDR3 is CASSRPGLGSYEQYF. The CDR3 coding sequence is TGTGCCAGCAGTCGTCCGGGACTAGGGTCCTACGAGCAGTACTTC.

The J gene is TRBJ2-1, the V gene TRBV7-9, with 7 nucleotides matching TRBD2. The CDR3 runs 13 residues. With 5 bases clipped from V and 7 bases from J, the junction kept 5 bases outside the gene matches. Germline CDR1 SEHNR, CDR2 FQNEAQ (reference sequence). CDR3 bases: TGTGCCAGCAGCCCGCTGGGGGGGAATGAGCAGTTCTTC. Protein sequence: CASSPLGGNEQFF.

The chain combines TRBV30 with TRBJ2-1; 14 bases match TRBD2. V lost 8 bases and J lost 6; bases outside the gene matches: 6. CDR1 GTSNPN and CDR2 SVGIG come from the germline V gene (reference sequence). CDR3 length: 14 residues. The CDR3 sequence: CAGLTSGGVNEQFF. Here the CDR3 DNA reads TGTGCCGGCCTGACTAGCGGGGGGGTCAATGAGCAGTTCTTC.

As regards this clonotype: This clone may be a read error of a much larger clone one base away. This chain connects TRBV3-1 to TRBJ1-3; tentative D call: TRBD1 (6 bases). Per the germline V gene, CDR1 is LGHDT and CDR2 is YNNKEL (reference sequence). There are 15 residues in the CDR3. The CDR3 region has the DNA TGTGCCAGCAGTACTATGACAGGCTCTGGAGACACCATATATTTT. Amino acid sequence: CASSTMTGSGDTIYF.

This clonotype was observed many times. The rearrangement uses TRBV18 and TRBJ1-1; TRBD1 might be the D (6 bases). Deletions cut 3 bases from V and 1 base from J, with 15 bases between. CDR3 length equals 16 residues. Germline V gene lookup returns CDR1 KGHSH and CDR2 LQKENI. The CDR3 sequence: CASSPPGTTPNTEAFF. As DNA, the CDR3 is TGTGCCAGCTCACCCCCCGGGACAACCCCGAACACTGAAGCTTTCTTT.

A few counts support this clonotype. Germline and junction disagree at one end, which may indicate a read error. The V and J genes are TRBV20-1 and TRBJ2-2; TRBD2 agrees at 12 bases. The germline V gene encodes CDR1 DFQATT and CDR2 SNEGSKA (reference sequence). This CDR3 region has 14 residues. The CDR3 DNA follows: TGCAGTGCCAGAGGACTAGCGGGGCCGATCGAGCTGTTTTTT. This gives the protein CSARGLAGPIELFF.

This clonotype was observed many times. The V call is TRBV28, the J call TRBJ2-7, with 11 bases lining up with TRBD2. V shed 8 bases, J shed 2 bases, and the junction held 14 bases outside the gene matches. The CDR3 length is 17 residues. In germline, CDR1 is MDHEN, CDR2 SYDVKM. For the CDR3, the DNA is TGTGCCAGCCTATCTTGGGGAGGGACTAGCGGTACCTACGAGCAGTACTTC. This encodes CASLSWGGTSGTYEQYF.

This clonotype has ten or more counts. The chain couples TRBV19 to TRBJ1-2, with 9 bases identical to TRBD1. There are 13 residues in the CDR3. V trimming: 7 bases; J trimming: 5 bases; junction bases outside the gene matches: 5. CDR1 is LNHDA and CDR2 is SQIVND in the germline V gene (reference sequence). The CDR3 protein is CASTGTGTYGYTF. As DNA, the CDR3 is TGTGCCAGTACCGGGACAGGGACTTATGGCTACACCTTC.

In the case of this clonotype: This clone may be a read error of a much larger clone one base away. The chain joins TRBV11-3 to TRBJ2-7, with D possibly being TRBD2 (6 bases). CDR1 and CDR2 from the germline V gene are SGHNT and YENEEA. V was cut by 4 bases and J by 3 bases, with 22 bases left in between. This CDR3 contains 17 residues. CDR3 region: CASSSQTGCGISYEQYF. DNA of the CDR3: TGTGCCAGCAGCTCCCAGACGGGCTGCGGGATAAGCTACGAGCAGTACTTC.

The chain has TRBV6-7 and TRBJ2-3; 14 bases match TRBD2. TRBV6-7 is classed as an ORF, of uncertain function. The CDR3 totals 16 residues. The junction had 9 bases not matched to a gene; V was cut back by 2 bases and J by 11 bases. In nucleotides, the CDR3 is TGTGCCAGCAGTTACGGGACTAGCGGGAGATCGATAAAGCAGTATTTT. Residues: CASSYGTSGRSIKQYF.

This clonotype turned up a few times. This rearrangement joins TRBV3-1 to TRBJ2-6; TRBD1 matches at 10 bases. The CDR3 is 18 amino acids. The ends lost 7 bases at V and 2 bases at J; junction bases unmatched: 11. The germline V gene encodes CDR1 LGHDT and CDR2 YNNKEL (reference sequence). The CDR3 loop is CASTLGDRGFPGANVLTF. The CDR3, as DNA: TGTGCCAGCACCCTGGGGGACAGGGGTTTCCCTGGGGCCAACGTCCTGACTTTC.

This clonotype was recorded at least ten times. The rearrangement joins TRBV5-1 to TRBJ2-1; the match to TRBD2 covers 9 bases. The CDR3 is 15 residues long. Germline CDR1 is SGHRS and CDR2 is YFSETQ. The V segment lost 0 bases and the J segment 7 bases; nucleotides outside the gene matches: 5. The CDR3 loop is CASSLGLAGHNEQFF. In nucleotides, the CDR3 is TGCGCCAGCAGCTTGGGCCTAGCGGGACATAATGAGCAGTTCTTC.

In its sample, this clonotype was seen many times. CDR3 nucleotide sequence: TGTGCCAGCAGCCGGTCCGACAGCTATGGCTACACCTTC. It encodes CASSRSDSYGYTF. The chain recombines TRBV3-1 with TRBJ1-2; the D gene is possibly TRBD1 (5 bases). Trimming removed 4 bases from V and 4 bases from J, with 10 bases in between. The CDR3 loop spans 13 amino acids. Germline CDR1 is LGHDT and CDR2 is YNNKEL (reference sequence).

The rearrangement joins TRBV7-8 to TRBJ2-1; 7 bases fit TRBD2. The CDR3 has 14 residues. Germline V gives CDR1 SGHVS, CDR2 FQNEAQ. V trimming: 3 bases; J trimming: 8 bases; junction bases outside the gene matches: 7. CDR3 nucleotides: TGTGCCAGCAGCTTGGGGCTAGCGGTTTATGAGCAGTTCTTC. Translating it yields CASSLGLAVYEQFF.